The clone carrying this T cell receptor beta chain turned up a few times. No antigen is known for it. The CDR3 contains 15 residues. V lost 4 bases to trimming and J lost 6 bases; unmatched junction nucleotides: 10. CDR1 SGHRS and CDR2 YFSETQ come from the germline V gene. The authors made TCR cDNA by 5'RACE template switching, adding a universal primer site and UMIs. TCRdb recomputed calls from the 5' RACE reads with MiXCR, one row per CDR3 protein. The table shows 300,000 or so distinct CDR3 sequences, with approximately 7% occurring only once. The data were taken from a study of T cells after yellow fever vaccination. Study-wide background: Where fractions had low cell numbers, libraries were prepared from them with the SMART-Seq v4 Ultra Low Input RNA kit.

Study conclusions and caveats: A small share of clonotypes appeared in both CD4 and CD8 compartments.

The chain carries TRBV5-1 and TRBJ2-3, with TRBD2 identical over 8 bases. The source was PBMCs, collected about 41 days after the first yellow fever vaccination. This TCR was recovered from a young man who received the YFV17D yellow fever vaccine. DNA of the CDR3: TGCGCCAGCAGCCCGATGACGGGGGGGCTGGATACGCAGTATTTT. This gives the protein CASSPMTGGLDTQYF.